This entry is about one T cell receptor beta chain. This record belongs to a study of OX40 agonist ivuxolimab in advanced cancers. CDR3 length: 17 amino acids. In germline, CDR1 is SGHRS, CDR2 YFSETQ. Trimming cost V 0 bases and J 2 bases, with 14 bases left between them. Profiling relied on immunoSEQ multiplex PCR, and the TCRdb table lists in-frame clones only, not all of them. The table records about 50,000 clones, roughly 80% of them present only once. This specimen consisted of CD4+ or CD8+ T cells sorted from blood, obtained in a trial of the OX40 agonist ivuxolimab. This rearrangement joins TRBV5-1 to TRBJ1-4; D is uncertain. This clonotype originated in an adult with an advanced solid tumor such as melanoma, head and neck, liver or kidney cancer. DNA of the CDR3: TGCGCCAGCAGCTTGGTAGCGGGCAGAGGGACTAATGAAAAACTGTTTTTT. Protein sequence: CASSLVAGRGTNEKLFF. The variable domain in full, with the rest retrieved from reference TRBV5-1 and TRBJ1-4, is KAGVTQTPRYLIKTRGQQVTLSCSPISGHRSVSWYQQTPGQGLQFLFEYFSETQRNKGNFPGRFSGRQFSNSRSEMNVSTLELGDSALYLCASSLVAGRGTNEKLFFGSGTQLSVL.